The 25 T cell receptor beta chains in this list originate from one sample, sequenced in a study of blood T cells in healthy people across ages. A J-beta primer mix and a sample-barcoded 5' primer were used in a second PCR of roughly 7 to 12 cycles. TCRdb reanalysed the 5' RACE reads using MiXCR and keeps one entry per CDR3 protein. The repertoire holds 910,000 or so distinct CDR3 sequences, with just over 50% as singletons. The sample was blood. The receptors originated from a woman in her sixties or seventies in good health.

The rearrangement uses TRBV7-9 and TRBJ1-1; the match to TRBD1 covers 7 bases. V shed 4 bases and J 1 base; nucleotides not matched to a gene: 3. The CDR3 totals 14 residues. Per the germline V gene, CDR1 is SEHNR and CDR2 is FQNEAQ (reference sequence). Here the CDR3 reads CASSSGQTNTEAFF. The CDR3 nucleotides read TGTGCCAGCAGCTCGGGACAGACGAACACTGAAGCTTTCTTT.

The chain carries TRBV4-2 and TRBJ1-5, with unresolved D. The CDR3 extends over 15 amino acids. V dropped 0 bases and J dropped 3 bases, with 9 bases sitting between them. The germline V gene encodes CDR1 LGHNA and CDR2 YNFKEQ. The CDR3 DNA sequence: TGTGCCAGCAGCCAAGAAGTAGGGAACAATCAGCCCCAGCATTTT. It codes for CASSQEVGNNQPQHF.

The chain has TRBV4-2 and TRBJ2-7; 8 bases match TRBD1. Germline V lookup: CDR1 LGHNA, CDR2 YNFKEQ. J lost 5 bases, V lost 2 bases, and 8 bases had no gene match. The CDR3 consists of 15 residues. CDR3 sequence: CASSQPDRDRHEQYF. The DNA of the CDR3 is TGTGCCAGCAGCCAACCGGACAGGGACCGTCACGAGCAGTACTTC.

Only a few counts were recorded for this clonotype. V and J are TRBV10-3 and TRBJ2-5, with D perhaps matching TRBD2 (5 bases). The better agreement between TRBJ2-7 and the DNA end casts doubt on the J call. Germline CDR1 reads ENHRY; CDR2 reads SYGVKD. CDR3 length: 13 amino acids. The CDR3 coding sequence is TGTGCCATACGAGGGCCCTCGGGGAACGAGCAGTACTTC. It codes for CAIRGPSGNEQYF.

V and J are TRBV6-5 and TRBJ1-2; 8 nucleotides align to TRBD1. Germline CDR1 and CDR2: MNHEY and SVGAGI. This CDR3 has 18 residues. The junction had 13 bases not matched to a gene; V was cut back by 0 bases and J by 4 bases. CDR3: CASSYSTNRGESTYGYTF. The CDR3 DNA follows: TGTGCCAGCAGTTACTCTACAAACAGGGGGGAGAGTACCTATGGCTACACCTTC.

The count of this clonotype is one. The CDR3 loop reads CASSFLLENEKLFF. The CDR3 region has the DNA TGTGCCAGCAGCTTCCTCCTCGAGAATGAAAAACTGTTTTTT. The gene calls are TRBV7-8 and TRBJ1-4; D is ambiguous. V gave up 3 bases and J gave up 5 bases, with 10 bases separating them. CDR3 length equals 14 residues. Germline CDR1 and CDR2: SGHVS and FQNEAQ.

The CDR3 loop is CASSQDHGRAYEQYF. CDR3 DNA: TGCGCCAGCAGCCAAGATCACGGCAGGGCCTACGAGCAGTACTTC. The chain links TRBV4-1 to TRBJ2-7; D possibly corresponds to TRBD1 (5 bases). Trimming removed 0 bases at V and 2 bases at J, with 11 bases between. CDR3 length: 15 amino acids. Germline V gene lookup returns CDR1 MGHRA and CDR2 YSYEKL.

The chain employs TRBV7-9 and TRBJ1-5; no firm D call. The CDR3 has 14 amino acids. Trimming stripped 5 bases from V and 5 bases from J, with 13 bases between. Germline CDR1 reads SEHNR; CDR2 reads FQNEAQ (reference sequence). As DNA, the CDR3 is TGTGCCAGCAGCCTTTCGGACGGCTATCAGCCCCAGCATTTT. It encodes CASSLSDGYQPQHF.

The chain combines TRBV20-1 with TRBJ2-4, with D possibly being TRBD1 or TRBD2 (6 bases each). V lost 4 bases to trimming and J lost 4 bases, with 11 bases between them. This CDR3 is built from 13 residues. Germline assignment: CDR1 DFQATT and CDR2 SNEGSKA (reference sequence). The CDR3 DNA sequence: TGCAGTGCTACCCTAGGGGGGAAAAACATTCAGTACTTC. As protein: CSATLGGKNIQYF.

The J gene is TRBJ2-7, the V gene TRBV11-1; D not certain. The V end was cut by 3 bases, the J end by 0 bases, with 12 bases between. In germline, CDR1 is SGHAT, CDR2 FQDESV (reference sequence). The CDR3 sequence is 15 residues long. The DNA of the CDR3 is TGTGCCAGCAGCTTTCTCCGGACGAACTCCTACGAGCAGTACTTC. Translation gives CASSFLRTNSYEQYF.

The chain recombines TRBV9 with TRBJ2-4; D may correspond to TRBD1 or TRBD2 (5 bases each). V shed 7 bases and J shed 13 bases, with 21 bases lying between them. CDR1 is SGDLS and CDR2 is YYNGEE in the germline V gene. The CDR3 loop spans 13 amino acids. The CDR3 coding sequence is TGTGCCAGCCCCCGGGACCGGTCGGAAGAGCAGTACTTC. This sequence encodes CASPRDRSEEQYF.

The chain combines TRBV12-3 or TRBV12-4 with TRBJ2-3, with D perhaps matching TRBD2 (6 bases). This CDR3 comprises 14 residues. The V gene lost 4 bases and the J gene lost 1 base, with 9 bases spanning the gap. This CDR3 reads CASSWASGTDTQYF. The CDR3 DNA sequence: TGTGCCAGCAGTTGGGCTAGCGGCACAGATACGCAGTATTTT.

This clonotype has only a few counts. V gene TRBV20-1 combines with J gene TRBJ2-1; 11 nucleotides align to TRBD2. The CDR3 runs to 16 residues. Germline V gives CDR1 DFQATT, CDR2 SNEGSKA (reference sequence). V shed 2 bases, J shed 5 bases, and the junction held 8 bases outside the gene matches. The CDR3 bases are TGCAGTGCTAGACTTATGACTAGCGGGAATCACAATGAGCAGTTCTTC. Protein sequence: CSARLMTSGNHNEQFF.

In its sample, this clonotype was seen once. This rearrangement joins TRBV18 to TRBJ2-5; D gene ambiguous. The germline gives CDR1 KGHSH, CDR2 LQKENI. V lost 3 bases and J 5 bases, leaving 13 bases between the germline ends. The length of the CDR3 is 14 residues. The CDR3 spells CASSPNKGRETQYF. Here the CDR3 DNA reads TGTGCCAGCTCACCGAACAAGGGTAGGGAGACCCAGTACTTC.

The chain links TRBV29-1 to TRBJ1-1; D not certain. CDR1 SQVTM and CDR2 ANQGSEA come from the germline V gene. The CDR3 spans 12 residues. V gave up 3 bases and J gave up 4 bases, with 9 bases separating them. The CDR3 reads CSVDLVGTEAFF. The DNA of the CDR3 is TGCAGCGTTGATTTAGTGGGCACTGAAGCTTTCTTT.

The chain joins TRBV14 to TRBJ2-7; 10 positions agree with TRBD2. The CDR3 is 16 amino acids. CDR1 is SGHDN and CDR2 is FVKESK in the germline V gene. The V segment lost 0 bases and the J segment 3 bases; nucleotides outside the gene matches: 5. The CDR3 bases are TGTGCCAGCAGCCAAGACCTAGCGGGAGCGAGCTACGAGCAGTACTTC. Translating it yields CASSQDLAGASYEQYF.

The rearrangement joins TRBV29-1 to TRBJ2-1; 8 nucleotides match TRBD2. Germline V gene sequence: CDR1 SQVTM, CDR2 ANQGSEA. J gave up 12 bases and V 2 bases, and 0 bases lay outside the gene matches. The CDR3 loop spans 10 amino acids. The CDR3 DNA sequence: TGCAGCGTTGAACGGGAGGGGCAGTTCTTC. Protein sequence: CSVEREGQFF.

The chain employs TRBV5-5 and TRBJ2-5; TRBD2 aligns across 8 bases. CDR3 length: 14 residues. V lost 4 bases to trimming and J lost 1 base; unmatched junction nucleotides: 3. Germline V gives CDR1 SGHKS, CDR2 YYEKEE (reference sequence). The CDR3: CASSQTSAQETQYF. The CDR3 DNA reads as TGTGCCAGCAGCCAGACTAGCGCCCAAGAGACCCAGTACTTC.

This clonotype was detected many times. This chain uses TRBV7-9 with TRBJ2-3, with 7 positions matching TRBD1. CDR3 length: 15 residues. Germline assignment: CDR1 SEHNR and CDR2 FQNEAQ (reference sequence). V shed 3 bases, J shed 1 base, and the junction held 4 bases outside the gene matches. The CDR3 loop is CASSFTGTGTDTQYF. CDR3 DNA: TGTGCCAGCAGCTTCACCGGGACAGGCACAGATACGCAGTATTTT.

The V call is TRBV7-2, the J call TRBJ2-2; a weak D match, TRBD1 (5 bases). V was clipped by 3 bases and J by 1 base, with 9 bases between them. Germline CDR1 reads SGHTA; CDR2 reads FQGNSA. CDR3 length: 15 residues. CDR3 sequence (DNA): TGTGCCAGCAGCTTGGAAACAGGGAACACCGGGGAGCTGTTTTTT. It encodes CASSLETGNTGELFF.

V and J are TRBV7-6 and TRBJ2-2, with 7 positions matching TRBD2. V lost 2 bases and J lost 4; bases outside the gene matches: 19. Germline CDR1 is SGHVS and CDR2 is FNYEAQ. The CDR3 has 20 residues. DNA for the CDR3: TGTGCCAGCAGCTTATCTCTGGTGGAGGGAGGGCCCTTAATCACCGGGGAGCTGTTTTTT. Translation gives CASSLSLVEGGPLITGELFF.

Only a few counts were recorded for this clonotype. The chain employs TRBV4-1 and TRBJ2-6; D might be TRBD1 (7 bases). CDR1 is MGHRA and CDR2 is YSYEKL in the germline V gene. This CDR3 comprises 20 residues. The germline V and J ends were trimmed by 1 base and 1 base, with 20 bases remaining between them. The CDR3 reads CASSQAEGVRGESGANVLTF. CDR3 coding DNA: TGCGCCAGCAGCCAAGCAGAAGGTGTCAGGGGGGAGTCTGGGGCCAACGTCCTGACTTTC.

The genes are TRBV4-3 and TRBJ2-5, with 8 bases that match TRBD2. J lost 4 bases, V lost 3 bases, and 4 bases had no gene match. Germline V gene sequence: CDR1 LGHNA, CDR2 YSLEER. The length of the CDR3 is 14 residues. The chain's CDR3 is CASSQGLEGETQYF. The CDR3 nucleotides read TGCGCCAGCAGCCAGGGACTAGAAGGAGAGACCCAGTACTTC.

There are a few counts of this clonotype. Here the CDR3 reads CSVATTAIQETQYF. Written as DNA, the CDR3 is TGCAGCGTCGCCACGACAGCCATCCAAGAGACCCAGTACTTC. The chain uses TRBV29-1 and TRBJ2-5; the D gene is possibly TRBD1 (5 bases). Trimming removed 6 bases at V and 1 base at J, with 15 bases between. Germline V gene sequence: CDR1 SQVTM, CDR2 ANQGSEA. The CDR3 spans 14 residues. The full variable domain, completed using reference TRBV29-1 and TRBJ2-5, is SAVISQKPSRDICQRGTSLTIQCQVDSQVTMMFWYRQQPGQSLTLIATANQGSEATYESGFVIDKFPISRPNLTFSTLTVSNMSPEDSSIYLCSVATTAIQETQYFGPGTRLLVL.

This chain uses TRBV29-1 with TRBJ1-1; possibly TRBD1 for D (6 bases). The CDR3 sequence is 12 residues long. CDR1 is SQVTM and CDR2 is ANQGSEA in the germline V gene. Trimming removed 7 bases at V and 1 base at J, with 10 bases between. The CDR3 bases are TGCAGCGGTGGACAGAGGAACACTGAAGCTTTCTTT. This codes for CSGGQRNTEAFF.